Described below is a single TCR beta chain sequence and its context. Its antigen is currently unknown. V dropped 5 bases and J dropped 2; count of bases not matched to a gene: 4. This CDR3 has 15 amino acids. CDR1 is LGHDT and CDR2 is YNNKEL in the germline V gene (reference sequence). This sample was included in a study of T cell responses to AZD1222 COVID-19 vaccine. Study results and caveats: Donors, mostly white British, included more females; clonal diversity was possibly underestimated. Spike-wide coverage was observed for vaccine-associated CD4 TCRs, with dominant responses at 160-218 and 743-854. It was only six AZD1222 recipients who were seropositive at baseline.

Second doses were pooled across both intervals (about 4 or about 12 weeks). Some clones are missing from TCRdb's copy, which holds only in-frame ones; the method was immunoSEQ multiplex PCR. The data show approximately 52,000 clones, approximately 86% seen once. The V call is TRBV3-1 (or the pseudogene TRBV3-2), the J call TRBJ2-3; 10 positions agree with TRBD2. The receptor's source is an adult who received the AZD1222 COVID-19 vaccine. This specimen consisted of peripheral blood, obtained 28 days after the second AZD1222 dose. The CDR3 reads CASSSSGRDTDTQYF. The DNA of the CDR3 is TGTGCCAGCAGCTCAAGCGGGAGGGACACAGATACGCAGTATTTT.